A selection of T cell receptor beta chains follows, all from one sample in a study of T-cell reconstitution after alpha-beta-depleted transplantation in children. In TCRdb, the PCR reads were re-called with MiXCR into one record per CDR3 protein. The sample lists roughly 100,000 distinct CDR3 sequences; 7% to 9% were seen once. Sequencing used PBMCs from the stem cell graft donor, obtained from the stem cell graft. The receptors were sampled from a human donor who donated a stem cell graft to a child with congenital amegakaryocytic thrombocytopenia. The conserved cysteine and the conserved F or W are not part of the CDR3 here.

v_call cdr3_aa
TRBV20-1 SAPDRTSNYGYT
TRBV4-1 ASSPRRDTEAF
TRBV28 ASNPSGSYQDTQY
TRBV20-1 SAREGQETQY
TRBV24-1 ATSDPNREGSTDTQY
TRBV5-1 ASSWDRDQPQH
TRBV5-4 ASSGRTSGGQDTQY
TRBV29-1 SVEGPIRLGLAEAF
TRBV7-2 ASSLNRETQY
TRBV5-8 ASSLQLLWRAKNIQY
TRBV11-3 ASSLMSGGWRNTYEQY
TRBV20-1 SANRGLGLSYEQY
TRBV2 ASKAREGGELF
TRBV20-1 SASQIPSSYEQY
TRBV18 ASSPTGLGADTQY
TRBV29-1 SVEGGAGNTEAF
TRBV3-1 ASSLGAGEKLF
TRBV5-1 ASSPRLGVSYNEQF
TRBV29-1 SVSGQPYEQY
TRBV5-1 ASSLEQSSYNEQF
TRBV12-3/TRBV12-4 ASSLGVPNSPLH
TRBV4-2 ASSQSFSNQPQH
TRBV4-1 ASSPLGGAWDEQY
TRBV7-9 ASSQRPAGAYEQF
TRBV20-1 SARGSDRGRTEAF
TRBV12-3/TRBV12-4 ASSPSNGRAQH
TRBV2 ATRRSYEQY
TRBV7-9 ASSRPGGTNEKLF
TRBV29-1 SVVYQGNEQF
TRBV28 ASSLRRTNTEAF
TRBV6-5 ASSYLSLSPPNSPLH
TRBV12-3/TRBV12-4 ASTLGSSYNEQF
TRBV19 ASSITADQPQH
TRBV20-1 SARVGSSASYNEQF
TRBV7-8 ASSLALLNYGYT
TRBV7-2 ASSLELAGNEQF
TRBV7-2 ASSLDWSTNYGYT
TRBV21-1 ASSKEASGSYGYT
TRBV12-3/TRBV12-4 ASSLRGTGANVLT
TRBV27 ASSHTDRWSPLH
TRBV20-1 SARDHAGGTETQY
TRBV28 AGRGGVNTEAF
TRBV5-1 ASRVGGGFTYEQY
TRBV28 ASSFRGLSFQETQY
TRBV20-1 SARDFSGRETDTQY
TRBV12-3/TRBV12-4 ASSSQGGNEKLF
TRBV28 ASRPGTGGSSSTDTQY
TRBV4-3 ASSQEGTVRGYT
TRBV2 ASTMQGRNTIY